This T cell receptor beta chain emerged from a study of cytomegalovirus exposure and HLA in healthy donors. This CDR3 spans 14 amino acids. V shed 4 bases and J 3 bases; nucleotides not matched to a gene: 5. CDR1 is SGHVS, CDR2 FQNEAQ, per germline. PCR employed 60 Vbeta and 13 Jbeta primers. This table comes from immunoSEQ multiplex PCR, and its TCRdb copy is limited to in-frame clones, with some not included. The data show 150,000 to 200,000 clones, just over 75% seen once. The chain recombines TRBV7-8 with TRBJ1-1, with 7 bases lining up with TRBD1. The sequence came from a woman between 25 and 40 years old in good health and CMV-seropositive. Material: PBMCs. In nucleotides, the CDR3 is TGTGCCAGCAGCTCCGGACAGGACCACACTGAAGCTTTCTTT. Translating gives CASSSGQDHTEAFF. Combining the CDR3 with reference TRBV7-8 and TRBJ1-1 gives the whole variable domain GAGVSQSPRYKVAKRGQDVALRCDPISGHVSLFWYQQALGQGPEFLTYFQNEAQLDKSGLPSDRFFAERPEGSVSTLKIQRTQQEDSAVYLCASSSGQDHTEAFFGQGTRLTVV.